This TCR beta chain was retrieved from a study of human T cells and chemical hapten exposure. Between the trimmed V and J ends, which lost 0 bases and 6 bases, there was a span of 15 bases. The CDR3 is 15 amino acids. The V gene's germline CDR1 is DFQATT and CDR2 SNEGSKA (reference sequence). TCRdb independently ran MiXCR on the RACE reads; one entry per CDR3 protein. The data contain a few hundred thousand distinct CDR3 sequences, about 6% of them singletons. Time point: patch test 2, 6 weeks after DPC sensitization. Treatment reported: therapeutic diphenylcyclopropenone sensitization with weekly scalp DPC.

Sequenced material: whole blood, taken in connection with sensitization to the hapten diphenylcyclopropenone (DPC). This chain uses TRBV20-1 with TRBJ2-1, with D possibly being TRBD1 (5 bases). This clonotype was obtained from a woman aged 18-29 years with alopecia areata. Some clones in this sample may be carry-over from other donors' samples. CDR3 bases: TGCAGTGCTAGAGATTCAGGGAAGATCGGCAATGAGCAGTTCTTC. As protein: CSARDSGKIGNEQFF.